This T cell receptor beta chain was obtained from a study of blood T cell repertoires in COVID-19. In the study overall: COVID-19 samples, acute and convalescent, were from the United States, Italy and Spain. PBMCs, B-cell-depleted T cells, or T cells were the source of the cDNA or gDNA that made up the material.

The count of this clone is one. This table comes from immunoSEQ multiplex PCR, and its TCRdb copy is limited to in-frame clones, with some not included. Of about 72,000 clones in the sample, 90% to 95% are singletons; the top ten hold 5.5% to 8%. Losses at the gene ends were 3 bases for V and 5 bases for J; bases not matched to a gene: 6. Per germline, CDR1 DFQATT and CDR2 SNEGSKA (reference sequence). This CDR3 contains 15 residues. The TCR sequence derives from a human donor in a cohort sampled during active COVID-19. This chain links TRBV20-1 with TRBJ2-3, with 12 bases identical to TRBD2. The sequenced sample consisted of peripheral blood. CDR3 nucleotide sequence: TGCAGTGCTAGTCCTACTAGCGGGGGGCTAGATACGCAGTATTTT. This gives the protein CSASPTSGGLDTQYF.